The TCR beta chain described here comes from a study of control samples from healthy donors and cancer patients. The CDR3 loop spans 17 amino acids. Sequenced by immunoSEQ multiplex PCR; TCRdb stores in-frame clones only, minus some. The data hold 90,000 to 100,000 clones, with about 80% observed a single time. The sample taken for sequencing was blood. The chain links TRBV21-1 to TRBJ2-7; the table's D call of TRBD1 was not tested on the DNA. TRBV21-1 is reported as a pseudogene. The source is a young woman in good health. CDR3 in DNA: TGTGCCAGCAGCAAAGAGGCGGACAGGGGGCTATCCTACGAGCAGTACTTC. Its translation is CASSKEADRGLSYEQYF.